Listed below are T cell receptor beta chains from one sample, sequenced in a study of neoadjuvant anti-PD-1 for oral cavity cancer. The method was immunoSEQ multiplex PCR; TCRdb's version includes in-frame clones alone and lacks a portion of them. The profile shows 25,000 to 40,000 clones, just under 80% of them singletons. The sample here was PBMCs, taken after nivolumab (anti-PD-1) treatment. The origin of the receptors is a person between 40 and 80 years old with oral cavity squamous cell carcinoma. CDR3s include the opening cysteine and the closing phenylalanine or tryptophan. The order of the fields is clone size, D gene, J gene, V gene, CDR3 protein, CDR3 DNA. D genes are given only for firm matches. The size of a clone is reported for some rows only, either as once, few or many, or as a class for expanded clones.

clone_size: .
d_call: TRBD1
j_call: TRBJ1-1
v_call: TRBV28
cdr3_aa: CASSFSGGKWYTEAFF
cdr3_nt: TGTGCCAGCAGTTTCTCAGGGGGCAAATGGTACACTGAAGCTTTCTTT

clone_size: .
d_call: .
j_call: TRBJ1-1
v_call: TRBV4-3
cdr3_aa: CASSQGRSEAFF
cdr3_nt: TGCGCCAGCAGCCAAGGACGAAGTGAAGCTTTCTTT

clone_size: .
d_call: .
j_call: TRBJ2-7
v_call: TRBV9
cdr3_aa: CASSVGGRKEQYF
cdr3_nt: TGTGCCAGCAGCGTGGGGGGGCGTAAGGAGCAGTACTTC

clone_size: .
d_call: TRBD2
j_call: TRBJ2-5
v_call: TRBV4-1
cdr3_aa: CASSQVQGGDQETQYF
cdr3_nt: TGCGCCAGCAGCCAAGTTCAGGGAGGGGACCAAGAGACCCAGTACTTC

clone_size: .
d_call: .
j_call: TRBJ1-1
v_call: TRBV28
cdr3_aa: CASAGARRTEAFF
cdr3_nt: TGTGCCAGCGCTGGGGCAAGAAGGACTGAAGCTTTCTTT

clone_size: .
d_call: .
j_call: TRBJ1-5
v_call: TRBV19
cdr3_aa: CASSIAGLEGNQPQHF
cdr3_nt: TGTGCCAGTAGTATAGCAGGGCTTGAAGGCAATCAGCCCCAGCATTTT

clone_size: .
d_call: .
j_call: TRBJ2-1
v_call: TRBV5-1
cdr3_aa: CASSQTGDARNEQFF
cdr3_nt: TGCGCCAGCAGCCAGACGGGGGACGCGAGGAATGAGCAGTTCTTC

clone_size: .
d_call: TRBD1
j_call: TRBJ1-1
v_call: TRBV30
cdr3_aa: CAWSAGTGTEAFF
cdr3_nt: TGTGCCTGGAGTGCCGGGACAGGCACTGAAGCTTTCTTT

clone_size: .
d_call: TRBD2
j_call: TRBJ2-7
v_call: TRBV15
cdr3_aa: CATSREYTSGGIDEQYF
cdr3_nt: TGTGCCACCAGCAGAGAATATACTAGCGGGGGTATTGACGAGCAGTACTTC

clone_size: .
d_call: TRBD1
j_call: TRBJ1-1
v_call: TRBV4-2
cdr3_aa: CASSPNLQGMNTEAFF
cdr3_nt: TGTGCCAGCAGTCCCAATTTACAGGGGATGAACACTGAAGCTTTCTTT

clone_size: few
d_call: TRBD1
j_call: TRBJ2-5
v_call: TRBV15
cdr3_aa: CATSSERDRGETQYF
cdr3_nt: TGTGCCACCAGCAGCGAGAGAGACAGGGGCGAGACCCAGTACTTC

clone_size: once
d_call: .
j_call: TRBJ1-6
v_call: TRBV7-3
cdr3_aa: CASSFSANSPLHF
cdr3_nt: TGTGCCAGCAGCTTCTCGGCTAATTCACCCCTCCACTTT

clone_size: .
d_call: .
j_call: TRBJ2-3
v_call: TRBV11-2
cdr3_aa: CASSSSVDTQYF
cdr3_nt: TGTGCCAGCAGCTCGTCGGTGGATACGCAGTATTTT

clone_size: .
d_call: .
j_call: TRBJ1-1
v_call: TRBV5-1
cdr3_aa: CASSLGGGTEAFF
cdr3_nt: TGCGCCAGCAGCTTGGGAGGGGGCACTGAAGCTTTCTTT

clone_size: .
d_call: .
j_call: TRBJ2-1
v_call: TRBV10-2
cdr3_aa: CASSESHQTGSLFF
cdr3_nt: TGCGCCAGCAGTGAGTCACACCAGACAGGATCTCTCTTCTTC

clone_size: .
d_call: .
j_call: TRBJ2-5
v_call: TRBV10-1
cdr3_aa: CASSAGGVETQYF
cdr3_nt: TGCGCCAGCAGTGCAGGCGGGGTGGAGACCCAGTACTTC

clone_size: .
d_call: TRBD1
j_call: TRBJ2-1
v_call: TRBV6-4
cdr3_aa: CASRGQGNEQFF
cdr3_nt: TGTGCCAGCAGGGGACAGGGCAATGAGCAGTTCTTC

clone_size: .
d_call: .
j_call: TRBJ2-5
v_call: TRBV7-9
cdr3_aa: CASSLRLGAEETQYF
cdr3_nt: TGTGCCAGCAGCTTACGTTTAGGGGCTGAAGAGACCCAGTACTTC

clone_size: few
d_call: .
j_call: TRBJ2-5
v_call: TRBV25-1
cdr3_aa: CASSEWEQDPETQYF
cdr3_nt: TGTGCCAGCAGTGAATGGGAACAGGACCCAGAGACCCAGTACTTC

clone_size: .
d_call: .
j_call: TRBJ1-5
v_call: TRBV28
cdr3_aa: CASSLNPNQPQHF
cdr3_nt: TGTGCCAGCAGTTTAAATCCAAATCAGCCCCAGCATTTT

clone_size: .
d_call: .
j_call: TRBJ1-2
v_call: TRBV6-5
cdr3_aa: CASSNGAQIYGYTF
cdr3_nt: TGTGCCAGCAGTAACGGGGCTCAGATCTATGGCTACACCTTC

clone_size: once
d_call: TRBD1
j_call: TRBJ2-1
v_call: TRBV27
cdr3_aa: CASSLSGQLYNEQFF
cdr3_nt: TGTGCCAGCAGTTTATCGGGACAGCTCTACAATGAGCAGTTCTTC

clone_size: once
d_call: TRBD1
j_call: TRBJ1-2
v_call: TRBV5-4
cdr3_aa: CASSPQGAYGYTF
cdr3_nt: TGTGCCAGCAGCCCGCAGGGGGCGTATGGCTACACCTTC

clone_size: few
d_call: .
j_call: TRBJ2-2
v_call: TRBV30
cdr3_aa: CAWSGGVGTGELFF
cdr3_nt: TGTGCCTGGAGTGGAGGGGTCGGGACCGGGGAGCTGTTTTTT

clone_size: .
d_call: TRBD1
j_call: TRBJ2-3
v_call: TRBV5-1
cdr3_aa: CASSLGQGWDTQYF
cdr3_nt: TGCGCCAGCAGCTTAGGACAGGGGTGGGATACGCAGTATTTT

clone_size: .
d_call: .
j_call: TRBJ1-6
v_call: TRBV27
cdr3_aa: CASTEGFNSPLHF
cdr3_nt: TGTGCCAGCACCGAGGGGTTTAATTCACCCCTCCACTTT

clone_size: .
d_call: TRBD1
j_call: TRBJ1-1
v_call: TRBV9
cdr3_aa: CASSSGRAGGLNTEAFF
cdr3_nt: TGTGCCAGCAGCTCCGGGAGGGCAGGGGGCCTGAACACTGAAGCTTTCTTT

clone_size: .
d_call: TRBD1
j_call: TRBJ2-7
v_call: TRBV7-2
cdr3_aa: CASSLAGTGGYEQYF
cdr3_nt: TGTGCCAGCAGCTTAGCCGGGACAGGGGGCTACGAGCAGTACTTC

clone_size: .
d_call: .
j_call: TRBJ2-1
v_call: TRBV2
cdr3_aa: CASSGLDYNEQFF
cdr3_nt: TGTGCCAGCAGTGGTCTAGACTACAATGAGCAGTTCTTC

clone_size: .
d_call: .
j_call: TRBJ1-2
v_call: TRBV19
cdr3_aa: CASSIGGQGRPYGYTF
cdr3_nt: TGTGCCAGTAGTATAGGAGGCCAGGGAAGACCCTATGGCTACACCTTC

clone_size: once
d_call: .
j_call: TRBJ1-1
v_call: TRBV5-4
cdr3_aa: CASSYSQGNSPSEAFF
cdr3_nt: TGTGCCAGCAGCTACAGTCAGGGAAATAGTCCCTCTGAAGCTTTCTTT

clone_size: .
d_call: .
j_call: TRBJ1-6
v_call: TRBV19
cdr3_aa: CASSISGGAYNSPLHF
cdr3_nt: TGTGCCAGTAGTATCTCCGGGGGCGCCTATAATTCACCCCTCCACTTT

clone_size: .
d_call: .
j_call: TRBJ2-5
v_call: TRBV5-6
cdr3_aa: CASSLRGAKETQYF
cdr3_nt: TGTGCCAGCAGCTTAAGGGGGGCTAAGGAGACCCAGTACTTC

clone_size: .
d_call: TRBD2
j_call: TRBJ2-7
v_call: TRBV19
cdr3_aa: CASSASGGRNEQYF
cdr3_nt: TGTGCCAGTAGTGCCAGCGGGGGGCGGAACGAGCAGTACTTC

clone_size: few
d_call: TRBD1
j_call: TRBJ1-1
v_call: TRBV6-1
cdr3_aa: CASSAQGAKNTEAFF
cdr3_nt: TGTGCCAGCAGTGCACAGGGGGCCAAGAACACTGAAGCTTTCTTT

clone_size: .
d_call: .
j_call: TRBJ2-3
v_call: TRBV9
cdr3_aa: CASSVGVADRTDTQYF
cdr3_nt: TGTGCCAGCAGCGTAGGGGTCGCTGATAGAACAGATACGCAGTATTTT

clone_size: .
d_call: TRBD2
j_call: TRBJ2-5
v_call: TRBV5-4
cdr3_aa: CASSSGAGGRQETQYF
cdr3_nt: TGTGCCAGCAGCTCTGGAGCGGGGGGTAGACAAGAGACCCAGTACTTC

clone_size: .
d_call: .
j_call: TRBJ2-3
v_call: TRBV10-3
cdr3_aa: CAIRTFGVGSQGTDTQYF
cdr3_nt: TGTGCCATCAGAACGTTTGGGGTGGGGTCCCAGGGGACAGATACGCAGTATTTT

clone_size: .
d_call: .
j_call: TRBJ2-3
v_call: TRBV5-1
cdr3_aa: CASSSGTLLTDTQYF
cdr3_nt: TGCGCCAGCAGCTCCGGGACGCTTCTCACAGATACGCAGTATTTT

clone_size: .
d_call: TRBD1
j_call: TRBJ1-1
v_call: TRBV5-1
cdr3_aa: CASSLETGTAFF
cdr3_nt: TGCGCCAGCAGCTTGGAGACAGGGACAGCTTTCTTT

clone_size: .
d_call: .
j_call: TRBJ2-2
v_call: TRBV9
cdr3_aa: CASSVRADYNTGELFF
cdr3_nt: TGTGCCAGCAGCGTACGGGCAGATTATAACACCGGGGAGCTGTTTTTT

clone_size: .
d_call: .
j_call: TRBJ1-1
v_call: TRBV5-4
cdr3_aa: CASSLAGLMNTEAFF
cdr3_nt: TGTGCCAGCAGCTTGGCTGGGTTGATGAACACTGAAGCTTTCTTT